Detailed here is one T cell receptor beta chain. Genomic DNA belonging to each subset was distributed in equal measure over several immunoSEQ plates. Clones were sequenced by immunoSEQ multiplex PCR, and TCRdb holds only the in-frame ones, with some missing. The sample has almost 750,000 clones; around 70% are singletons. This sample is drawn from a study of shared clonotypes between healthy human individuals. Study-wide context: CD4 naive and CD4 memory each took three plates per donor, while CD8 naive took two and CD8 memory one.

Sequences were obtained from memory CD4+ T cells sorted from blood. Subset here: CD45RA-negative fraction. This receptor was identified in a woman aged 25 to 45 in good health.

CDR3 DNA: TGTGCCAGCAGCTCCTCCAGGACTAGCGGGGACAATGAGCAGTTCTTC. This sequence encodes CASSSSRTSGDNEQFF. The chain is built from TRBV11-3 and TRBJ2-1, with 12 bases that match TRBD2. This CDR3 is 16 amino acids long. CDR1 is SGHNT and CDR2 is YENEEA in the germline V gene. The V and J ends lost 4 bases and 5 bases, in that order; junction bases with no gene match: 6. Variable domain in full (rest from reference TRBV11-3 and TRBJ2-1): EAGVVQSPRYKIIEKKQPVAFWCNPISGHNTLYWYLQNLGQGPELLIRYENEEAVDDSQLPKDRFSAERLKGVDSTLKIQPAELGDSAVYLCASSSSRTSGDNEQFFGPGTRLTVL.